This T cell receptor (beta chain) came from a study of blood T cell repertoires in COVID-19. Across the study: Italy, Spain and the United States were the sources of the convalescent and acute COVID-19 samples. Nucleic acid was either cDNA or gDNA, and it came from T cells, B-cell-depleted T cells, or PBMCs.

CDR1 and CDR2 from the germline V gene are LNHDA and SQIVND (reference sequence). The CDR3 is 15 amino acids. Trimming removed 6 bases at V and 9 bases at J, with 21 bases between. Original data processing: From reference gene primer amplification, estimates of nucleated cell counts were derived. Some clones are missing from TCRdb's copy, which holds only in-frame ones; the method was immunoSEQ multiplex PCR. The DNA was the basis for D and trimming; V, J and clone size are from that table. The data hold approximately 240,000 clones, with 85% observed a single time. The sequenced material came from peripheral blood. This TCR came from a woman aged 55-69 years with active or convalescent COVID-19. The chain combines TRBV19 with TRBJ2-1; no reliable D call. The CDR3: CASSPNHGPRSEQFF. The CDR3 nucleotides read TGTGCCAGTAGCCCTAATCATGGCCCCCGGAGTGAGCAGTTCTTC.